This T cell receptor beta chain was retrieved from a study of human CD4 T cells and Enterobacteriaceae. Sequenced by immunoSEQ multiplex PCR; TCRdb stores in-frame clones only, minus some. Among 25,000 to 30,000 clones listed, approximately 80% were seen once. The memory gate held CD4+ cells that were not CD45RA+CCR7+CD95- naive cells, over 95% pure. Healthy donor blood came from Swiss blood donation centers. Germline values: CDR1 DFQATT, CDR2 SNEGSKA (reference sequence). The V end was cut by 6 bases, the J end by 6 bases, with 8 bases between. CDR3 length: 10 amino acids. The J gene is TRBJ2-5, the V gene TRBV20-1, with no clear D. The sequencing input was memory CD4+ T cells from blood. This TCR was sampled from a human donor in good health. CDR3 sequence (DNA): TGCAGTGCCGAACTTCAGACCCAGTACTTC. Its protein is CSAELQTQYF.